The 5 T cell receptor beta chains below come from one sample, sequenced in a study of T cell changes during pregnancy in multiple sclerosis. Sequencing used immunoSEQ multiplex PCR; TCRdb keeps in-frame clones, though not all of them. The sample lists around 56,000 clones; 88% were seen once. The material was CD4+ T cells from peripheral blood mononuclear cells, obtained in the third trimester of pregnancy. The origin of the receptors is a female donor with multiple sclerosis, enrolled in a pregnancy study.

The J gene is TRBJ1-1, the V gene TRBV5-1; D is perhaps TRBD1 (5 bases). V was shortened by 0 bases and J by 2 bases, with 14 bases between the two germline ends. CDR3 size: 16 residues. CDR1 SGHRS and CDR2 YFSETQ come from the germline V gene. CDR3 residues: CASSLGFAGVNTEAFF. The CDR3 nucleotides read TGCGCCAGCAGCTTGGGTTTCGCGGGGGTAAACACTGAAGCTTTCTTT.

The genes are TRBV30 and TRBJ1-6, with D possibly matching TRBD1 (6 bases). Trimming took off 2 bases at V and 12 bases at J, with 11 bases between the two ends. Germline V gene data show CDR1 as GTSNPN and CDR2 as SVGIG (reference sequence). This CDR3 has 12 amino acids. CDR3 sequence reads: CAWSTTGRPLHF. The CDR3 coding sequence is TGTGCCTGGAGTACGACAGGTCGACCCCTCCACTTT.

V is TRBV4-1 and J is TRBJ2-1; TRBD1 aligns across 10 bases. The CDR3 sequence is 17 residues long. J lost 5 bases, V lost 0 bases, and 7 bases had no gene match. Germline V gene sequence: CDR1 MGHRA, CDR2 YSYEKL. The CDR3 coding sequence is TGCGCCAGCAGCCAAGACGGTTTTGACAGGGGGCACAATGAGCAGTTCTTC. Translated: CASSQDGFDRGHNEQFF.

The J gene is TRBJ2-4, the V gene TRBV7-2; D uncertain. The germline V gene has CDR1 SGHTA and CDR2 FQGNSA. The CDR3 consists of 14 residues. V gave up 3 bases and J gave up 0 bases, with 6 bases separating them. The CDR3 spells CASSFSEAKNIQYF. The CDR3 nucleotides read TGTGCCAGCAGCTTCTCAGAAGCCAAAAACATTCAGTACTTC.

The chain is built from TRBV29-1 and TRBJ2-3; maybe TRBD2 (5 bases). Germline loops: CDR1 SQVTM, CDR2 ANQGSEA. V was trimmed by 5 bases and J by 0 bases, leaving 15 bases between them. The CDR3 is 15 residues long. The CDR3 sequence is CSVQHEDFSTDTQYF. CDR3 sequence (DNA): TGCAGCGTTCAACATGAGGACTTTAGCACAGATACGCAGTATTTT.